This entry concerns a single TCR beta chain. This CDR3 comprises 14 residues. V was pared by 7 bases and J by 3 bases, with 16 bases between. CDR1 is WSHSY, CDR2 SAAADI, per germline. Per the study methods: Cell counts per sample came from amplifying reference gene primers. Assay: immunoSEQ multiplex PCR; the TCRdb copy retains only in-frame clones and omits some. V, J and clone size are those of that table, while D and trimming were read from the DNA. This sample has about 230,000 clones; around four fifths occur once, and the top ten carry approximately 6%. The data were taken from a study of blood T cell repertoires in COVID-19. Overall study context: Material from acute and convalescent COVID-19 was sourced from the United States, Italy and Spain. The cDNA or gDNA used as material had been derived from T cells, B-cell-depleted T cells, or PBMCs.

The chain is built from TRBV10-2 and TRBJ2-7; D gene ambiguous. The TCR sequence derives from a man aged 80 or over with acute or convalescent COVID-19. The sample was peripheral blood. The CDR3 DNA reads as TGCGCCAGCATCGGAGTAGTATCGGGCTACGAGCAGTACTTC. This encodes CASIGVVSGYEQYF.